The sequence of this TCR beta chain was determined in a study of radiotherapy plus CTLA-4 blockade in lung cancer. Notes on the study in general: In blood, tumor-derived TCR clones expanded after radiotherapy plus ipilimumab.

On this clone: Its matching antigen is unknown.

Germline CDR1 is SSHAT and CDR2 is FNYEAQ (reference sequence). V lost 0 bases to trimming and J lost 4 bases, with 3 bases between them. This CDR3 contains 13 residues. Assay: immunoSEQ multiplex PCR; the TCRdb copy retains only in-frame clones and omits some. The sample carries almost 55,000 clones, more than 60% recorded once. The specimen comprised peripheral blood, sampled from a patient treated with radiotherapy plus ipilimumab. The V and J genes are TRBV7-7 and TRBJ2-2; D gene ambiguous. The sequence came from a human donor with non-small cell lung cancer who had a partial response to radiotherapy plus ipilimumab. The DNA for the CDR3 is TGTGCCAGCAGCTTAGCGCGCACCGGGGAGCTGTTTTTT. It encodes CASSLARTGELFF.